A single T cell receptor beta chain is shown here with its context. Antigen: not known. Exposure to brentuximab vedotin varied, and each patient had relapsed following autologous stem cell transplantation. This specimen belongs to a study of PD-1 blockade in classical Hodgkin lymphoma. Study observations and caveats: By C4D1, CD4+ diversity increased significantly, especially in complete responders. Reported findings placed baseline TCR diversity lower in newly diagnosed patients (compared with healthy donors).

The CDR3 spans 14 residues. V lost 3 bases, J lost 6 bases, and 6 bases stayed unmatched. Germline CDR1 LNHDA, CDR2 SQIVND (reference sequence). This table comes from immunoSEQ multiplex PCR, and its TCRdb copy is limited to in-frame clones, with some not included. In the table there are about 39,000 clones, roughly three quarters of which are singletons. V is TRBV19 and J is TRBJ2-5; 8 bases map to TRBD1. The TCR sequence derives from a human donor with classical Hodgkin lymphoma. Material: peripheral blood mononuclear cells (PBMCs), obtained before the second cycle of nivolumab. CDR3 coding DNA: TGTGCCAGTAGTATGTCAGGGGGCACGCAGACCCAGTACTTC. Its translation: CASSMSGGTQTQYF.